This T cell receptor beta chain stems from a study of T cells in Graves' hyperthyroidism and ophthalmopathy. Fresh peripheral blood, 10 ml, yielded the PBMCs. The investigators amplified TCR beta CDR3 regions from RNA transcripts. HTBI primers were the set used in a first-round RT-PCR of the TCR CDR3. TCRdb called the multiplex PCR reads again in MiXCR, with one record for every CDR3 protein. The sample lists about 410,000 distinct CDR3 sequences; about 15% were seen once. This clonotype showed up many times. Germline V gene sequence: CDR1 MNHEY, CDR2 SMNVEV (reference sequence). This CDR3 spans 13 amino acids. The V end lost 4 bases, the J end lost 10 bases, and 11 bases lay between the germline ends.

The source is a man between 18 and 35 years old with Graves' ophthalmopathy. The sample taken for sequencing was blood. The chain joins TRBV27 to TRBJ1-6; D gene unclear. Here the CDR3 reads CASSSVLDSPLHF. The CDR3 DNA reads TGTGCCAGCAGTTCGGTGCTTGACTCACCCCTCCACTTT.